The 25 T cell receptor beta chains below all came from one sample that was sequenced in a study of blood T cell repertoires in COVID-19. Repertoires were generated with immunoSEQ multiplex PCR, while TCRdb's copy carries only in-frame clones and drops some. The table lists approximately 210,000 clones, more than 65% of them singletons. The specimen was peripheral blood. The receptors shown here come from a woman older than 75 with acute or convalescent COVID-19.

The chain recombines TRBV6-2 or TRBV6-3 with TRBJ2-2, with a tentative D call TRBD2 (7 bases). From germline, CDR1 is MNHEY and CDR2 SVGEGT. CDR3 length: 19 amino acids. V gave up 2 bases and J gave up 3 bases, with 22 bases separating them. This chain's CDR3 is CASSYPAGGRIYYTGELFF. The CDR3 DNA reads as TGTGCCAGCAGTTACCCCGCCGGGGGGCGGATATACTACACCGGGGAGCTGTTTTTT.

The chain is built from TRBV12-5 and TRBJ1-2; 9 positions match TRBD1. After removal of 4 bases from V and 4 bases from J, the junction contained 16 bases not matched to a gene. The germline V gene encodes CDR1 LGHNT and CDR2 FRNRAP. The CDR3 covers 18 residues. CDR3 DNA sequence: TGTGCTAGTGGTTCGGATTCCTCCGGGACAGGGTTTCGCTATGGCTACACCTTC. Protein: CASGSDSSGTGFRYGYTF.

This chain uses TRBV7-3 with TRBJ2-3, with 11 nucleotides matching TRBD2. The J segment lost 4 bases and the V segment lost 5 bases, leaving 5 bases of the junction unmatched. Germline CDR1 is SGHTA and CDR2 is FQGTGA. This CDR3 has 15 residues. CDR3 coding DNA: TGTGCCAGCAGCCCACTAGCGGGGGCGGCAGATACGCAGTATTTT. Encoded protein: CASSPLAGAADTQYF.

Worth noting for this clone: One end of the junction does not line up with germline, which may come from a read error. The V call is TRBV7-7, the J call TRBJ2-3; 9 nucleotides line up with TRBD2. CDR3 size: 16 residues. Germline CDR1 reads SSHAT; CDR2 reads FNYEAQ (reference sequence). The CDR3: CASSPGVAGVTDTQYF. For the CDR3, the DNA is TGTGCTAGCAGCCCCGGCGTAGCGGGAGTCACAGATACGCAGTATTTT.

This clone was observed a single time. The chain uses TRBV4-1 and TRBJ1-3; D is perhaps TRBD1 (5 bases). The CDR3 loop spans 17 amino acids. V was trimmed by 2 bases and J by 0 bases, leaving 14 bases between them. Germline loops: CDR1 MGHRA, CDR2 YSYEKL. This CDR3 is CASSQLRGLLSGNTIYF. The DNA of the CDR3 is TGCGCCAGCAGCCAACTGCGGGGCCTGCTCTCTGGAAACACCATATATTTT.

The chain joins TRBV30 to TRBJ1-2; D not resolved. This CDR3 comprises 12 residues. CDR1 and CDR2 (germline): GTSNPN, SVGIG (reference sequence). With 5 bases removed from V and 5 bases from J, the gap between germline ends came to 12 bases. CDR3: CAWAQSGYGYTF. The CDR3 DNA is TGTGCCTGGGCTCAGTCGGGGTATGGCTACACCTTC.

The chain uses TRBV13 and TRBJ1-1, with TRBD1 identical over 11 bases. Unmatched junction bases numbered 9, after V lost 5 bases and J lost 4 bases. Germline CDR1 PRHDT, CDR2 FYEKMQ (reference sequence). The CDR3 contains 16 residues. The CDR3: CASSTGDRGTGTEAFF. CDR3 bases: TGTGCCAGCAGCACAGGGGACAGGGGGACGGGCACTGAAGCTTTCTTT.

The chain is built from TRBV3-1 (or the pseudogene TRBV3-2) and TRBJ2-5; 8 bases match TRBD2. Trimming cost V 6 bases and J 5 bases; bases outside gene matches: 11. The CDR3 extends over 15 amino acids. Germline V gene lookup returns CDR1 LGHDT and CDR2 YNNKEL (reference sequence). Here the CDR3 reads CASRLAGGRGETQYF. The CDR3 region has the DNA TGTGCCAGCAGACTTGCGGGAGGACGCGGGGAGACCCAGTACTTC.

The rearrangement joins TRBV25-1 to TRBJ1-5, with 7 bases that match TRBD1. This CDR3 has 14 residues. The germline V gene encodes CDR1 MGHDK and CDR2 SYGVNS. V shed 8 bases and J 3 bases; nucleotides not matched to a gene: 7. Here the CDR3 DNA reads TGTGCCAGCGTGCAGACAGGGCACAATCAGCCCCAGCATTTT. This sequence encodes CASVQTGHNQPQHF.

On this clone: Other nucleotide sequences from this sample produce the same CDR3. The chain joins TRBV19 to TRBJ1-1; D perhaps matches TRBD1 (6 bases). Germline-derived CDR1 and CDR2 are LNHDA and SQIVND (reference sequence). This CDR3 is 13 amino acids long. Trimming shortened V by 6 bases and J by 0 bases, and 8 bases separated the two germline ends. The CDR3 DNA sequence: TGTGCCAGTAGCGGACAGATGAACACTGAAGCTTTCTTT. Translating gives CASSGQMNTEAFF.

The V call is TRBV30, the J call TRBJ1-6; D is unclear. Germline CDR1 reads GTSNPN; CDR2 reads SVGIG (reference sequence). V was trimmed by 0 bases and J by 7 bases, leaving 13 bases between them. The CDR3 sequence is 15 residues long. The CDR3 sequence: CAWSVLRDNNSPLHF. CDR3 DNA: TGTGCCTGGAGTGTACTTAGAGACAACAATTCACCCCTCCACTTT.

The V call is TRBV4-1, the J call TRBJ2-3; 9 bases align to TRBD1. CDR3 length equals 16 residues. After removal of 4 bases from V and 1 base from J, the junction contained 6 bases not matched to a gene. CDR1 is MGHRA and CDR2 is YSYEKL in the germline V gene. The CDR3 bases are TGCGCCAGCAGCCTAGGGACAGGGATACGCACAGATACGCAGTATTTT. Translating it yields CASSLGTGIRTDTQYF.

This chain joins TRBV4-2 and TRBJ1-2; no clear D. The ends were cut back, 0 bases at V and 6 bases at J, with 8 bases in the middle. The CDR3 contains 13 residues. Germline lookup yields CDR1 LGHNA and CDR2 YNFKEQ. The CDR3 coding sequence is TGTGCCAGCAGCCAAGAAATGTATCATGGCTACACCTTC. Its protein product is CASSQEMYHGYTF.

V gene TRBV9 combines with J gene TRBJ1-1; D is undetermined. The V gene lost 0 bases and the J gene lost 10 bases, with 16 bases spanning the gap. CDR1 is SGDLS and CDR2 is YYNGEE in the germline V gene. This CDR3 is built from 14 residues. In DNA, the CDR3 is TGTGCCAGCAGCGTAGTTCCTGAGGCTCTTGTAGCTTTCTTT. Protein: CASSVVPEALVAFF.

The CDR3 protein is CASSSRTFNSGNTIYF. The DNA for the CDR3 is TGTGCCAGCAGCTCCCGGACTTTCAACTCTGGAAACACCATATATTTT. The chain joins TRBV3-1 (or the pseudogene TRBV3-2) to TRBJ1-3; D is ambiguous. With 5 bases removed from V and 0 bases from J, the gap between germline ends came to 14 bases. From germline, CDR1 is LGHDT and CDR2 YNNKEL (reference sequence). This CDR3 region has 16 residues.

V and J are TRBV19 and TRBJ1-6; 8 bases map to TRBD1. Losses at the gene ends were 3 bases for V and 7 bases for J; bases not matched to a gene: 8. CDR1 and CDR2 (germline): LNHDA, SQIVND (reference sequence). This CDR3 spans 16 amino acids. The CDR3 sequence is CASSIRQGAANSPLHF. CDR3 sequence (DNA): TGTGCCAGTAGTATTCGTCAGGGGGCGGCGAATTCACCCCTCCACTTT.

The chain is built from TRBV12-3 or TRBV12-4 and TRBJ1-4, with D tentatively TRBD1 (6 bases). V lost 6 bases and J lost 7, with 9 bases in between. The CDR3 has 12 residues. The CDR3 DNA reads as TGTGCCAGCAGCGGGGGGGCTGAAAAACTGTTTTTT. Amino acids: CASSGGAEKLFF.

J is TRBJ1-2 and V is TRBV6-2 or TRBV6-3; 9 bases are a match to TRBD1. The CDR3 consists of 14 residues. The V gene's germline CDR1 is MNHEY and CDR2 SVGEGT. Unmatched junction bases numbered 2, after V lost 4 bases and J lost 2 bases. CDR3 amino acids: CASSSGTGNYGYTF. Here the CDR3 DNA reads TGTGCCAGCAGTTCCGGGACAGGGAACTATGGCTACACCTTC.

The J gene is TRBJ2-2, the V gene TRBV25-1; the D gene is possibly TRBD1 (5 bases). CDR1 MGHDK and CDR2 SYGVNS come from the germline V gene. Trimming pared 6 bases from V and 6 bases from J, leaving 14 bases between. The CDR3 totals 14 residues. The CDR3 protein is CASRQSGLAGELFF. CDR3 nucleotides: TGTGCCAGCAGACAATCAGGGCTGGCCGGGGAGCTGTTTTTT.

The genes are TRBV11-2 and TRBJ1-6, with D perhaps TRBD1 (5 bases). CDR1 and CDR2 from the germline V gene are SGHAT and FQNNGV. Trimming stripped 1 base from V and 9 bases from J, with 13 bases between. This CDR3 is built from 15 residues. CDR3 sequence (DNA): TGTGCCAGCAGCTTAGGGATTGGGGGGATTTCACCCCTCCACTTT. Amino acids: CASSLGIGGISPLHF.

The chain recombines TRBV5-5 with TRBJ1-4; D may be TRBD1 (5 bases). The CDR3 spans 15 residues. V dropped 0 bases and J dropped 6 bases, with 12 bases sitting between them. The germline gives CDR1 SGHKS, CDR2 YYEKEE (reference sequence). The DNA of the CDR3 is TGTGCCAGCAGCTTGGCGACAGACCCTTATGAAAAACTGTTTTTT. It encodes CASSLATDPYEKLFF.

The J gene is TRBJ1-2, the V gene TRBV19, with TRBD1 matching over 11 bases. There are 14 residues in the CDR3. V shed 5 bases, J shed 7 bases, and the junction held 6 bases outside the gene matches. The germline V gene encodes CDR1 LNHDA and CDR2 SQIVND (reference sequence). CDR3: CASSVRDRGSGYTF. The CDR3, as DNA: TGTGCCAGTAGTGTCCGGGACAGGGGGAGTGGCTACACCTTC.

This sequence joins TRBV13 and TRBJ1-3; TRBD1 is a possible D gene (6 bases). The V gene's germline CDR1 is PRHDT and CDR2 FYEKMQ (reference sequence). The ends were cut back, 5 bases at V and 0 bases at J, with 11 bases in the middle. This CDR3 contains 15 residues. CDR3 DNA: TGTGCCAGCAGCGCCGGACAGAGCTCTGGAAACACCATATATTTT. Protein sequence: CASSAGQSSGNTIYF.

This clone appeared once. The rearrangement links TRBV25-1 to TRBJ2-6, with D perhaps matching TRBD1 (5 bases). V lost 1 base to trimming and J lost 2 bases, with 12 bases between them. The CDR3 runs 17 residues. Germline values: CDR1 MGHDK, CDR2 SYGVNS. The CDR3 bases are TGTGCCAGCAGTGAATTGAGTCAGGGAACTGGGGCCAACGTCCTGACTTTC. Protein: CASSELSQGTGANVLTF.

The V gene is TRBV29-1, the J gene TRBJ1-1; D gene uncertain. There are 13 residues in the CDR3. Germline V gene sequence: CDR1 SQVTM, CDR2 ANQGSEA. V lost 6 bases and J lost 4, with 15 bases in between. CDR3 protein: CSVSRQIVTEAFF. The DNA of the CDR3 is TGCAGCGTCTCGAGGCAGATAGTCACTGAAGCTTTCTTT.